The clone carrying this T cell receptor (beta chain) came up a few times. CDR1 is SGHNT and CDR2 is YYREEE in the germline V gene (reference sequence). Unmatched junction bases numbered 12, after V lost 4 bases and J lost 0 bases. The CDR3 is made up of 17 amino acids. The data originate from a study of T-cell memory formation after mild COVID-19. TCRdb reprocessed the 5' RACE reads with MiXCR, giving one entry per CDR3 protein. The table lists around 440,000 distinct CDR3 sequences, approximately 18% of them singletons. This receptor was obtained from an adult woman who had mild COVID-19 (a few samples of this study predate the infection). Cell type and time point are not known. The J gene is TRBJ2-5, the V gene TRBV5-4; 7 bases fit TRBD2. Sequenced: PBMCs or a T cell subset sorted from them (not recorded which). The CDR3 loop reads CASSRLLEGGYQETQYF. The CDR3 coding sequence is TGTGCCAGCAGCCGCTTGTTGGAGGGAGGGTACCAAGAGACCCAGTACTTC.